A single sample is the source of the 30 T cell receptor beta chains below, sequenced in a study of T cell responses to AZD1222 COVID-19 vaccine (dated by TCRdb to the early 2020s). The meaning of the sample's time point label: baseline before first vaccination. Libraries were prepared through the immunoSEQ multiplex PCR assay. TCRdb took this table from immuneACCESS and kept in-frame rearrangements with V and J called. Such tables lack part of the clones; where checked against another copy, unresolved V genes explain under half of the gap, and the rest is unexplained. This sample is represented by 120,000 or so clones; about 90% of them were singletons. The ten biggest clones cover more than 9% of the sample. The sample in question was peripheral blood, obtained on day 0 of AZD1222 vaccination. These TCRs come from an adult in good health.

This chain connects TRBV3-1 (or the pseudogene TRBV3-2) to TRBJ1-3, with D uncertain. The CDR3 totals 14 residues. Trimming stripped 4 bases from V and 4 bases from J, with 11 bases between. The V gene's germline CDR1 is LGHDT and CDR2 YNNKEL (reference sequence). The CDR3 reads CASSPTQQGNTIYF. The DNA of the CDR3 is TGTGCCAGCAGCCCGACCCAACAGGGAAACACCATATATTTT.

This chain joins TRBV7-9 and TRBJ1-2; the D gene is possibly TRBD1 (5 bases). CDR3 length: 15 amino acids. Germline V gene sequence: CDR1 SEHNR, CDR2 FQNEAQ (reference sequence). V was shortened by 0 bases and J by 4 bases, with 12 bases between the two germline ends. The CDR3 bases are TGTGCCAGCAGCTTAGCGGGCAGGCAGGGCTATGGCTACACCTTC. Amino acids: CASSLAGRQGYGYTF.

The chain couples TRBV7-3 to TRBJ2-1; 10 nucleotides match TRBD2. Germline V lookup: CDR1 SGHTA, CDR2 FQGTGA. CDR3 size: 13 residues. Unmatched junction bases numbered 2, after V lost 1 base and J lost 11 bases. Here the CDR3 DNA reads TGTGCCAGCAGCTTAATAGCGGGGGGCCAGCAGTTCTTC. It translates to CASSLIAGGQQFF.

This clone was observed once. The V and J genes are TRBV28 and TRBJ2-1; D might be TRBD1 (5 bases). This CDR3 is built from 11 residues. V dropped 7 bases and J dropped 10 bases, with 11 bases sitting between them. Germline-derived CDR1 and CDR2 are MDHEN and SYDVKM. For the CDR3, the DNA is TGTGCCAGCATCGTGGGGCGCGAGCAGTTCTTC. It specifies CASIVGREQFF.

J is TRBJ2-3 and V is TRBV6-5; D is perhaps TRBD1 (5 bases). This CDR3 comprises 14 residues. Germline loops: CDR1 MNHEY, CDR2 SVGAGI. Trimming removed 3 bases from V and 0 bases from J, with 7 bases in between. The CDR3 nucleotides read TGTGCCAGCAGTTATAGGGGCAGCACAGATACGCAGTATTTT. Translation: CASSYRGSTDTQYF.

This clone appeared once. This chain joins TRBV7-6 and TRBJ1-1, with 9 bases aligning to TRBD1. The junction had 8 bases not matched to a gene; V was cut back by 5 bases and J by 4 bases. The CDR3 length is 15 residues. Germline V gene lookup returns CDR1 SGHVS and CDR2 FNYEAQ. The CDR3 sequence: CASSPLQGAGTEAFF. CDR3 sequence (DNA): TGTGCCAGCAGCCCTCTACAGGGGGCGGGCACTGAAGCTTTCTTT.

The chain combines TRBV21-1 with TRBJ1-5. TRBV21-1 is reported as a pseudogene. The CDR3 runs to 15 residues. CDR3 protein: CASSKEHGGDQPQHF. As DNA, the CDR3 is TGTGCCAGCAGCAAAGAGCACGGAGGGGATCAGCCCCAGCATTTT.

The rearrangement joins TRBV5-3 to TRBJ2-3; D is possibly TRBD1 or TRBD2 (6 bases each). TRBV5-3 is labeled an ORF, and its function is uncertain. The CDR3 extends over 16 amino acids. V lost 2 bases, J lost 4 bases, and 17 bases lay in between. The CDR3 is CARSLVGHREADTQYF. The CDR3 DNA reads as TGTGCCAGAAGCTTAGTGGGACACAGGGAGGCAGATACGCAGTATTTT.

The chain links TRBV9 to TRBJ2-2; perhaps TRBD1 as D (5 bases). The CDR3 totals 15 residues. The germline gives CDR1 SGDLS, CDR2 YYNGEE. Trimming removed 3 bases from V and 0 bases from J, with 9 bases in between. CDR3 amino acids: CASSGGPANTGELFF. DNA of the CDR3: TGTGCCAGCAGCGGGGGCCCCGCGAACACCGGGGAGCTGTTTTTT.

This chain uses TRBV4-1 with TRBJ2-1; 11 bases are a match to TRBD2. The trim removed 4 bases at V and 2 bases at J, leaving 4 bases unmatched. The germline gives CDR1 MGHRA, CDR2 YSYEKL. The CDR3 extends over 16 amino acids. CDR3: CASSPRSGGAYNEQFF. The CDR3 coding sequence is TGCGCCAGCAGCCCTCGTAGCGGGGGGGCCTACAATGAGCAGTTCTTC.

This rearrangement joins TRBV6-5 to TRBJ2-5; D is perhaps TRBD2 (6 bases). Per germline, CDR1 MNHEY and CDR2 SVGAGI. The ends were cut back, 5 bases at V and 2 bases at J, with 9 bases in the middle. The CDR3 sequence is 13 residues long. As DNA, the CDR3 is TGTGCCAGCAGTAGGGGAGGTCAAGAGACCCAGTACTTC. Amino acid sequence: CASSRGGQETQYF.

The rearrangement joins TRBV21-1 to TRBJ2-7; TRBD1 is taken as the D call from the table, unchecked against the DNA. TRBV21-1 is assigned pseudogene status. This CDR3 is built from 14 residues. This chain's CDR3 is CASSKGTGSYEQYF. The DNA for the CDR3 is TGTGCCAGCAGCAAAGGGACAGGATCCTACGAGCAGTACTTC.

The gene calls are TRBV7-8 and TRBJ1-2; D remains ambiguous. Germline-derived CDR1 and CDR2 are SGHVS and FQNEAQ. The CDR3 covers 12 residues. The ends were cut back, 1 base at V and 12 bases at J, with 12 bases in the middle. The CDR3 sequence is CASSLEPPADTF. In DNA form, the CDR3 reads TGTGCCAGCAGCTTAGAGCCCCCGGCTGACACCTTC.

The CDR3 DNA reads as TGTGCCAGCAGCTTAAACGTCAATGAGCAGTTCTTC. It translates to CASSLNVNEQFF. The V gene is TRBV7-9, the J gene TRBJ2-1; D is ambiguous. V was cut by 2 bases and J by 6 bases, with 5 bases left in between. CDR3 length equals 12 residues. Germline loops: CDR1 SEHNR, CDR2 FQNEAQ (reference sequence).

This sequence joins TRBV9 and TRBJ2-7; D is possibly TRBD1 or TRBD2 (5 bases each). Trimming took 2 bases from V and 6 from J, leaving 15 bases between them. CDR3 length: 14 amino acids. Germline V gives CDR1 SGDLS, CDR2 YYNGEE. Written as DNA, the CDR3 is TGTGCCAGCAGCGTCGGCCCAGGGAGATCCGAGCAGTACTTC. As protein: CASSVGPGRSEQYF.

The chain combines TRBV9 with TRBJ2-3; D remains unclear. In germline, CDR1 is SGDLS, CDR2 YYNGEE. V shed 0 bases and J shed 3 bases, with 11 bases lying between them. This CDR3 region has 15 residues. The CDR3 here is CASSVGPTGTDTQYF. In nucleotides, the CDR3 is TGTGCCAGCAGCGTAGGCCCCACGGGTACAGATACGCAGTATTTT.

This clone was observed a few times. The chain recombines TRBV19 with TRBJ2-2, with D possibly matching TRBD2 (5 bases). The CDR3 extends over 19 amino acids. Germline CDR1 reads LNHDA; CDR2 reads SQIVND (reference sequence). V dropped 3 bases and J dropped 4 bases, with 24 bases sitting between them. The CDR3 DNA reads TGTGCCAGTAGTATGTGGCCGGGGAACCCTGGAGGAGGCACCGGGGAGCTGTTTTTT. Its translation: CASSMWPGNPGGGTGELFF.

The chain couples TRBV4-2 to TRBJ2-2; D is unclear. The V and J ends lost 0 bases and 2 bases respectively, with 10 bases between them. The CDR3 runs 16 residues. Germline V gene lookup returns CDR1 LGHNA and CDR2 YNFKEQ. The CDR3 loop reads CASSQDLPDNTGELFF. The CDR3 bases are TGTGCCAGCAGCCAAGATCTCCCGGACAACACCGGGGAGCTGTTTTTT.

The V and J genes are TRBV2 and TRBJ1-1; D unclear. V was pared by 3 bases and J by 0 bases, with 14 bases between. CDR1 is SNHLY and CDR2 is FYNNEI in the germline V gene. The CDR3 is 16 amino acids. Here the CDR3 reads CASSDQSFGVNTEAFF. The CDR3 DNA reads as TGTGCCAGCAGTGATCAATCTTTTGGCGTGAACACTGAAGCTTTCTTT. The full variable domain, with the rest looked up from reference TRBV2 and TRBJ1-1, is EPEVTQTPSHQVTQMGQEVILRCVPISNHLYFYWYRQILGQKVEFLVSFYNNEISEKSEIFDDQFSVERPDGSNFTLKIRSTKLEDSAMYFCASSDQSFGVNTEAFFGQGTRLTVV.

This clone was recorded only once. V and J are TRBV15 and TRBJ1-2; TRBD1 matches at 8 bases. The germline CDR1 and CDR2 sequences are LNHNV and YYDKDF (reference sequence). This CDR3 has 15 amino acids. The trim removed 0 bases at V and 5 bases at J, leaving 5 bases unmatched. CDR3 nucleotides: TGTGCCACCAGCAGAGACCCCGGGACAGGTTATGGCTACACCTTC. It specifies CATSRDPGTGYGYTF.

The genes are TRBV30 and TRBJ2-1; 9 nucleotides match TRBD1. Germline loops: CDR1 GTSNPN, CDR2 SVGIG (reference sequence). The CDR3 is made up of 12 amino acids. With 5 bases clipped from V and 9 bases from J, the junction kept 5 bases outside the gene matches. Here the CDR3 reads CAWGTGLVEQFF. The CDR3 DNA is TGTGCCTGGGGGACAGGGTTGGTTGAGCAGTTCTTC.

J is TRBJ2-3 and V is TRBV27, with 10 positions matching TRBD1. The junction had 11 bases not matched to a gene; V was cut back by 6 bases and J by 5 bases. The CDR3 is made up of 16 amino acids. CDR1 is MNHEY and CDR2 is SMNVEV in the germline V gene (reference sequence). The CDR3 loop reads CASRRNRDRGLDTQYF. The CDR3, as DNA: TGTGCCAGCAGAAGGAACCGGGACAGGGGCCTAGATACGCAGTATTTT.

V and J are TRBV5-4 and TRBJ1-1; 10 positions match TRBD1. The germline gives CDR1 SGHNT, CDR2 YYREEE (reference sequence). V lost 3 bases to trimming and J lost 5 bases; unmatched junction nucleotides: 7. The length of the CDR3 is 15 residues. The CDR3 reads CASSSARDRGTEAFF. CDR3 nucleotides: TGTGCCAGCAGCTCGGCCCGGGACAGGGGAACTGAAGCTTTCTTT.

This clone appeared a single time. V is TRBV9 and J is TRBJ2-3, with D perhaps matching TRBD1 (6 bases). The CDR3 is made up of 18 amino acids. With 0 bases removed from V and 0 bases from J, the gap between germline ends came to 17 bases. Germline assignment: CDR1 SGDLS and CDR2 YYNGEE. CDR3 residues: CASSVGQTGRISTDTQYF. The CDR3 coding sequence is TGTGCCAGCAGCGTAGGTCAGACAGGCCGAATTAGCACAGATACGCAGTATTTT.

On this clone itself: Other DNA sequences within the sample encode an identical CDR3. J is TRBJ1-4 and V is TRBV9; no reliable D call. Germline lookup yields CDR1 SGDLS and CDR2 YYNGEE. This CDR3 comprises 13 residues. V dropped 0 bases and J dropped 4 bases, with 4 bases sitting between them. The CDR3 spells CASSVGGNEKLFF. For the CDR3, the DNA is TGTGCCAGCAGCGTAGGGGGTAATGAAAAACTGTTTTTT.

The V and J genes are TRBV5-1 and TRBJ1-1; D unresolved. V was shortened by 0 bases and J by 8 bases, with 8 bases between the two germline ends. CDR1 SGHRS and CDR2 YFSETQ come from the germline V gene. CDR3 size: 12 residues. Written as DNA, the CDR3 is TGCGCCAGCAGCTTGGGGTCAGACGAAGCTTTCTTT. This sequence encodes CASSLGSDEAFF.

The chain employs TRBV5-4 and TRBJ2-3; no firm D call. Looked up from germline, CDR1 is SGHNT and CDR2 is YYREEE (reference sequence). With 0 bases removed from V and 1 base from J, the gap between germline ends came to 6 bases. The CDR3 totals 14 residues. Here the CDR3 DNA reads TGTGCCAGCAGCTTGGGAGCTGGCACAGATACGCAGTATTTT. This sequence encodes CASSLGAGTDTQYF.

This chain links TRBV6-2 or TRBV6-3 with TRBJ2-7; TRBD2 matches at 13 bases. The V segment lost 2 bases and the J segment 6 bases; nucleotides outside the gene matches: 10. CDR3 size: 17 residues. CDR1 and CDR2 from the germline V gene are MNHEY and SVGEGT. CDR3: CASSYRSPGLAGSEQYF. As DNA, the CDR3 is TGTGCCAGCAGTTACCGGAGTCCGGGACTAGCGGGATCCGAGCAGTACTTC.

The chain uses TRBV12-5 and TRBJ1-2; possibly TRBD1 for D (6 bases). This CDR3 spans 15 amino acids. V shed 1 base and J shed 2 bases, with 11 bases lying between them. Germline CDR1 reads LGHNT; CDR2 reads FRNRAP. CDR3 region: CASGLEQGRNYGYTF. CDR3 DNA sequence: TGTGCTAGTGGTTTGGAACAGGGAAGGAACTATGGCTACACCTTC.

The CDR3 DNA sequence: TGTGCCAGCAGTTTCGGCGCAGGCTACACCTTC. As protein: CASSFGAGYTF. The V call is TRBV28, the J call TRBJ1-2; D unresolved. Per the germline V gene, CDR1 is MDHEN and CDR2 is SYDVKM. Trimming removed 3 bases at V and 8 bases at J, with 7 bases between. The CDR3 has 11 residues.